This T cell receptor beta chain came from a study of human T cells and chemical hapten exposure. Germline V gene data show CDR1 as SGHRS and CDR2 as YFSETQ. The ends were cut back, 2 bases at V and 1 base at J, with 14 bases in the middle. The CDR3 has 16 residues. TCRdb re-derived calls from the RACE reads in MiXCR, one entry per CDR3 protein. The table includes more than 150,000 distinct CDR3 sequences, roughly 14% detected once. Time point defined: patch test 1, 2 weeks after DPC sensitization. Treatment in this sample: therapeutic diphenylcyclopropenone sensitization with weekly scalp DPC. Researchers sampled blood before each patch test went on.

This specimen consisted of whole blood, obtained in connection with sensitization to the hapten diphenylcyclopropenone (DPC). The chain joins TRBV5-1 to TRBJ2-3; tentatively, D is TRBD1 (6 bases). The origin of this receptor is a woman between 25 and 40 years old with alopecia areata. Some clones in this sample may be carry-over from other donors' samples. The CDR3 DNA sequence: TGCGCCAGCAGCTTCACGACAGGCACAGGCACAGATACGCAGTATTTT. It encodes CASSFTTGTGTDTQYF.